The 31 T cell receptor beta chains below all came from one sample that was sequenced in a study of tumor-infiltrating lymphocytes in primary liver carcinoma. Bulk tissue was left unsorted, and RNA and DNA were co-extracted from 20-30 mg of it. Starting from 450 to 500 ng of total RNA, TCR beta cDNA was produced with a primer in the constant region. Slightly modified ARM-PCR served as the procedure for the TCR beta libraries. These libraries came from three rounds of nested multiplex PCR. A C-beta reverse primer was combined with TRBV1-TRBV30 forward primers in the first two PCR rounds, and each round had around 11 cycles. TCRdb fed the multiplex PCR reads into MiXCR, producing one record per CDR3 protein. The sample yields 35,000 to 40,000 distinct CDR3 sequences, roughly 77% seen once. Material: tumor-adjacent normal liver tissue. Source of these receptors: a man aged 35 to 55 with primary liver carcinoma and hepatitis B virus infection.

Notes on this clonotype: The junction departs from the called germline gene at one end, perhaps through a read error. The chain employs TRBV4-1 and TRBJ2-3, with D possibly TRBD1 on 6 matching bases. The CDR3 has 15 amino acids. The germline gives CDR1 MGHRA, CDR2 YSYEKL. CDR3 sequence: CANSQSGQGADTQYF. The DNA for the CDR3 is TGCGCCAACAGCCAATCGGGACAAGGGGCCGATACGCAGTATTTT.

Of note for this clonotype: The CDR3 does not end in the conserved phenylalanine or tryptophan, so this is likely a read error. The rearrangement links TRBV10-3 to TRBJ2-3; D is perhaps TRBD2 (5 bases). Per the germline V gene, CDR1 is ENHRY and CDR2 is SYGVKD. CDR3 size: 14 residues. With 4 bases removed from V and 0 bases from J, the gap between germline ends came to 8 bases. The CDR3 DNA sequence: TGTGCCATCAGTGTGAGCGGCAGCACAGATACGCAGTATTTA. Amino acid sequence: CAISVSGSTDTQYL.

This clonotype was counted only a few times. Mismatch with germline at one junction end may stem from a read error. The rearrangement joins TRBV11-2 to TRBJ2-1; D gene ambiguous. CDR3 length: 12 amino acids. Germline V gene sequence: CDR1 SGHAT, CDR2 FQNNGV. Here the CDR3 reads CDSSLGYQEQFF. CDR3 coding DNA: TGTGACAGCAGCTTAGGGTACCAGGAACAGTTCTTC.

Worth noting for this clonotype: The germline gene is not matched at one end of the junction; a read error may be the cause. The chain is built from TRBV12-5 and TRBJ2-7; D tentatively reads TRBD1 or TRBD2 (5 bases each). Germline CDR1 reads LGHNT; CDR2 reads FRNRAP. CDR3 length: 13 residues. The CDR3 reads CASEGTGPYGQYF. The CDR3 DNA is TGTGCCAGTGAGGGGACCGGTCCCTACGGGCAGTATTTC.

The sample holds one count of this clonotype. Since the CDR3 does not end with the conserved phenylalanine or tryptophan, this likely comes from a read error. J is TRBJ2-5 and V is TRBV10-3, with a possible D match to TRBD2 (6 bases). The CDR3 is 13 amino acids. The ends were cut back, 4 bases at V and 5 bases at J, with 11 bases in the middle. Germline-derived CDR1 and CDR2 are ENHRY and SYGVKD. The CDR3 region has the DNA TGTGCCATCAGTGCGGGCGGAGGGGAGACCCAGTACTTA. Protein sequence: CAISAGGGETQYL.

This clonotype showed up just a few times. The chain employs TRBV14 and TRBJ1-1; D is ambiguous. This CDR3 has 14 amino acids. V dropped 4 bases and J dropped 11 bases, with 20 bases sitting between them. From germline, CDR1 is SGHDN and CDR2 FVKESK. The CDR3 here is CASSPSDGSDAAFF. The CDR3 region has the DNA TGTGCCAGCAGCCCTTCGGACGGGTCGGATGCGGCTTTCTTT.

To note about this clonotype: The junction does not match germline at one end; this may be a read error. The chain links TRBV28 to TRBJ2-3; tentatively, D is TRBD1 (5 bases). The germline V gene encodes CDR1 MDHEN and CDR2 SYDVKM. This CDR3 contains 15 residues. This chain's CDR3 is CACSLNQGIGDTQYF. For the CDR3, the DNA is TGTGCCTGCAGCTTAAACCAGGGAATCGGAGATACGCAGTATTTT.

About this clonotype itself: One end of the junction fails to match germline, which may point to a read error. The chain has TRBV11-2 and TRBJ2-4, with 7 bases matching TRBD2. The germline V gene has CDR1 SGHAT and CDR2 FQNNGV. The CDR3 is 14 amino acids. Written as DNA, the CDR3 is TGTGCCAGCAGCTTAGGCGCTAGCGGTAGCATTAAGTACTTC. Protein: CASSLGASGSIKYF. Drawing the rest from reference TRBV11-2 and TRBJ2-4, the complete variable domain is EAGVAQSPRYKIIEKRQSVAFWCNPISGHATLYWYQQILGQGPKLLIQFQNNGVVDDSQLPKDRFSAERLKGVDSTLKIQPAKLEDSAVYLCASSLGASGSIKYFGAGTRLSVL.

Comment on this clonotype: The conserved phenylalanine or tryptophan is not found at the CDR3 terminus, so this likely reflects a read error. The rearrangement uses TRBV7-9 and TRBJ2-1, with D possibly TRBD2 on 6 matching bases. This CDR3 comprises 14 residues. Germline V gene sequence: CDR1 SEHNR, CDR2 FQNEAQ (reference sequence). CDR3 sequence (DNA): TGTACCAGCAGACCTACGGGCGGGGTAGATGAGCAGTTCCTC. Its translation is CTSRPTGGVDEQFL.

As to this clonotype: A read error is possible here, since a much larger clone lies one base away. The chain is built from TRBV2 and TRBJ2-1, with D perhaps TRBD1 or TRBD2 (6 bases each). CDR1 and CDR2 from the germline V gene are SNHLY and FYNNEI. V was clipped by 7 bases and J by 15 bases, with 16 bases between them. The CDR3 consists of 11 residues. The CDR3 DNA reads TGTGCCAGCAATGTGGAGGGGGGAGGGTTCTTC. Translated: CASNVEGGGFF.

Turning to this clonotype: No conserved phenylalanine or tryptophan is present at the end of the CDR3, so a read error is the likely explanation. The J gene is TRBJ2-7, the V gene TRBV29-1; possibly TRBD2 for D (7 bases). The CDR3 loop spans 14 amino acids. Germline V gene sequence: CDR1 SQVTM, CDR2 ANQGSEA. The CDR3 spells CNVMIGGRVIEQYL. Written as DNA, the CDR3 is TGCAACGTTATGATAGGGGGGAGGGTGATCGAGCAGTACCTC.

Of note for this clonotype: An end of the junction does not agree with germline; a read error may underlie this. The chain links TRBV11-3 to TRBJ2-3, with 7 bases that match TRBD2. CDR1 and CDR2 from the germline V gene are SGHNT and YENEEA. This CDR3 has 15 residues. CDR3 bases: TGTGCCAGCAACCCGGGGGGACTCCAGGGCGGAACGCAGTTTTTT. It translates to CASNPGGLQGGTQFF. The complete variable domain, with remaining parts taken from reference TRBV11-3 and TRBJ2-3, reads EAGVVQSPRYKIIEKKQPVAFWCNPISGHNTLYWYLQNLGQGPELLIRYENEEAVDDSQLPKDRFSAERLKGVDSTLKIQPAELGDSAVYLCASNPGGLQGGTQFFGPGTRLTVL.

This clonotype was counted only a few times. The V gene is TRBV29-1, the J gene TRBJ2-3; D remains unclear. The J call is uncertain, as TRBJ1-5 better fits the DNA end. The CDR3 loop spans 12 amino acids. Germline V gives CDR1 SQVTM, CDR2 ANQGSEA. This CDR3 is CSVAPSIDTQHF. The CDR3 DNA reads as TGCAGCGTTGCCCCTTCCATAGATACGCAGCATTTT.

This clonotype came up once. The J gene is TRBJ1-2, the V gene TRBV6-2 or TRBV6-3; D call uncertain. From germline, CDR1 is MNHEY and CDR2 SVGEGT. The CDR3 contains 10 residues. DNA of the CDR3: TGTGCGAACACCTTGGATGGCTACACCTTC. Translating gives CANTLDGYTF.

For this clonotype: At one of its ends the junction is not consistent with the germline gene, which may arise from a read error. This sequence joins TRBV10-3 and TRBJ2-3, with TRBD2 matching over 12 bases. Germline CDR1 reads ENHRY; CDR2 reads SYGVKD. The CDR3 loop spans 18 amino acids. CDR3 loop: CAISASSMTSGSTDRQYF. CDR3 bases: TGTGCTATCAGTGCATCCTCAATGACTAGCGGGAGCACAGATAGGCAGTATTTT.

With respect to this clonotype: The junction and the germline gene differ at one end; a read error may be behind it. The chain recombines TRBV6-2 or TRBV6-3 with TRBJ2-7; D uncertain. The germline gives CDR1 MNHEY, CDR2 SVGEGT. This CDR3 spans 13 amino acids. In DNA form, the CDR3 reads TGTGCCATCAGTGCCGACCGTCACTACAAGCAGTACTTC. Translated: CAISADRHYKQYF.

This clonotype showed up just a few times. The chain joins TRBV7-6 to TRBJ2-3; no firm D call. This CDR3 spans 14 amino acids. The ends were cut back, 8 bases at V and 5 bases at J, with 17 bases in the middle. Germline loops: CDR1 SGHVS, CDR2 FNYEAQ. Written as DNA, the CDR3 is TGTGCCAGCGCCCGGAAGCCGGCCCAAGATACGCAGTATTTT. Translating it yields CASARKPAQDTQYF.

The rearrangement joins TRBV5-1 to TRBJ2-1, with 7 positions matching TRBD2. The CDR3 contains 14 residues. Germline loops: CDR1 SGHRS, CDR2 YFSETQ. With V trimmed by 2 bases and J by 4 bases, 3 bases remained unmatched. The CDR3: CASSFGGGYNEQFF. DNA of the CDR3: TGCGCCAGCAGCTTTGGCGGGGGATACAATGAGCAGTTCTTC.

As to this clonotype: The CDR3 does not end in the conserved phenylalanine or tryptophan, so this is likely a read error. The J gene is TRBJ2-4, the V gene TRBV11-2, with 7 bases identical to TRBD1. Germline V gene data show CDR1 as SGHAT and CDR2 as FQNNGV. CDR3 length: 14 residues. For the CDR3, the DNA is TGTGCCATCAGCTCCGGGACAGTGGATAACATTCAGTACCTC. Residues: CAISSGTVDNIQYL.

In regard to this clonotype: Germline is not matched at one junction end, which may reflect a read error. The chain couples TRBV6-2 or TRBV6-3 to TRBJ2-2; D is perhaps TRBD2 (6 bases). The CDR3 has 15 residues. Germline V gene sequence: CDR1 MNHEY, CDR2 SVGEGT. In DNA form, the CDR3 reads TGTGCCAGCACCAAGAGGGAGGTGAACACCGAGGAGCTGTTTTTT. This translates into CASTKREVNTEELFF.

A note on this clonotype: At one end, the junction sequence differs from germline, possibly due to a read error. This rearrangement joins TRBV12-3 or TRBV12-4 to TRBJ1-3; the D gene is possibly TRBD1 (5 bases). CDR3 length equals 16 residues. CDR3 sequence: CTSSLAGELSGNTIYF. CDR3 nucleotides: TGTACCAGCAGTTTAGCGGGGGAACTCTCTGGGAACACCATATATTTT.

The chain links TRBV5-5 to TRBJ1-1; D is ambiguous. This CDR3 is 15 amino acids long. Trimming took 8 bases from V and 3 from J, leaving 20 bases between them. The V gene's germline CDR1 is SGHKS and CDR2 YYEKEE (reference sequence). Here the CDR3 DNA reads TGTGCCAGTAGCCCTGAGGGTGAGTGGTACACTGAAGCTTTCTTT. It translates to CASSPEGEWYTEAFF.

Comment on this clonotype: The junction departs from germline at one end; a sequencing error may be responsible. The chain is built from TRBV6-5 and TRBJ2-1; TRBD2 aligns across 8 bases. The germline gives CDR1 MNHEY, CDR2 SVGAGI. The CDR3 extends over 14 amino acids. The CDR3 sequence is CASSQDGGVDEQFF. The CDR3 bases are TGTGCCAGCAGTCAAGACGGGGGGGTGGATGAGCAATTCTTC.

On this clonotype itself: Here the CDR3 omits its conserved ending phenylalanine or tryptophan, so a read error is the likely source. The chain carries TRBV6-5 and TRBJ2-5; the match to TRBD2 covers 11 bases. Germline-derived CDR1 and CDR2 are MNHEY and SVGAGI. There are 16 residues in the CDR3. The CDR3 reads CASSPSGTSGQESQYL. DNA of the CDR3: TGTGCCAGCAGTCCCTCCGGGACTAGCGGCCAAGAGAGCCAGTACTTA.

In regard to this clonotype: The junction departs from the called germline gene at one end, perhaps through a read error. This chain uses TRBV13 with TRBJ2-7; D unclear. CDR3 length: 13 residues. Germline V gene sequence: CDR1 PRHDT, CDR2 FYEKMQ (reference sequence). DNA for the CDR3: TGTGCCAGTAGCTTAAACTATAGTTACGAGCAGTACTTC. This codes for CASSLNYSYEQYF.

The count of this clonotype is one. Here the CDR3 omits its conserved ending phenylalanine or tryptophan, so a read error is the likely source. The J gene is TRBJ2-5, the V gene TRBV5-4, with D tentatively TRBD1 (5 bases). V was trimmed by 8 bases and J by 5 bases, leaving 19 bases between them. The length of the CDR3 is 14 residues. Germline values: CDR1 SGHNT, CDR2 YYREEE (reference sequence). This CDR3 is CASSPAQVGETQYH. The CDR3 region has the DNA TGTGCCAGTAGCCCAGCACAGGTGGGGGAGACCCAGTACCAC.

Worth noting for this clonotype: Without the conserved terminal phenylalanine or tryptophan, this CDR3 likely stems from a read error. It is unclear where the CDR3 begins or ends on the DNA, so no DNA is shown, and the CDR3 is as TCRdb lists it. The chain carries TRBV14 and TRBJ2-1. The germline CDR1 and CDR2 sequences are SGHDN and FVKESK. 14 amino acids form the CDR3, both terminal residues included. CDR3 sequence: CASSQNLDTSEQLL.

Of note for this clonotype: Relative to the germline gene, one junction end is altered; a read error may explain this. The chain carries TRBV6-2 or TRBV6-3 and TRBJ2-7; no clear D. Germline V lookup: CDR1 MNHEY, CDR2 SVGEGT. The CDR3 contains 13 residues. In DNA form, the CDR3 reads TGTGCCAGCAGTTACGAGGTACACTACAAGCAGCACTTC. Its protein product is CASSYEVHYKQHF.

As for this clonotype: The junction and the germline gene differ at one end; a read error may be behind it. The chain recombines TRBV7-8 with TRBJ2-2, with 11 bases aligning to TRBD2. This CDR3 comprises 16 residues. Per the germline V gene, CDR1 is SGHVS and CDR2 is FQNEAQ. The CDR3 nucleotides read TGTGCCAGCAGCTCACTAGCGGGAGTTTACACCAGGGAGCTGTTTTTT. It translates to CASSSLAGVYTRELFF.

With respect to this clonotype: One end of the junction is discordant with germline, which a read error may explain. J is TRBJ2-1 and V is TRBV5-1, with D possibly matching TRBD2 (6 bases). The V gene's germline CDR1 is SGHRS and CDR2 YFSETQ. The CDR3 covers 14 residues. The CDR3 spells CACSTLAAHNEQFF. CDR3 in DNA: TGCGCCTGCAGCACCTTAGCGGCACACAATGAACAGTTCTTC.

Note on this clonotype: The CDR3 carries no conserved terminal phenylalanine or tryptophan, so it likely arises from a read error. The rearrangement links TRBV13 to TRBJ2-5; tentative D call: TRBD2 (7 bases). V was trimmed by 3 bases and J by 2 bases, leaving 19 bases between them. Germline CDR1 reads PRHDT; CDR2 reads FYEKMQ (reference sequence). The CDR3 runs 17 residues. CDR3: CASSLRGVGGGQETQYN. The DNA for the CDR3 is TGTGCCAGCAGCTTGAGGGGGGTGGGCGGGGGTCAAGAGACCCAGTACAAC.